This paragraph reports one TCR beta chain. Which antigen it targets is not known. No quality values exist for individual bases; no much larger clone is one base distant. The time point label here, explained by the study, means: baseline pretreatment blood. Reading the label with the study, this specimen's treatment or condition is: 15 Gy SBRT to primary tumor, nephrectomy 4 weeks later. To follow tumor-enriched clonotypes, serial peripheral blood was collected from radiation-treated patients at baseline and at 2 weeks and 4 weeks after SBRT. All patients had renal cell carcinoma with clear cell pathology. The QIAamp DNA Blood Mini Kit (Qiagen) was used to prepare genomic DNA for TCR sequencing. Only samples passing all quality control checks were included in the analyses. From the cysteine up to the phenylalanine, the CDR3 has a length of 13 residues. Left in the record is the CDR3 DNA by itself, 39 bases read in frame from the first base. In the germline V gene, CDR1 corresponds to SGHVS and CDR2 to FQNEAQ. V sheds 2 bases and J sheds 5 bases, leaving 9 bases between their ends.

TCR beta libraries were generated from genomic DNA with the immunoSEQ kit, following the manufacturer's recommendations. To prepare libraries, a first multiplex PCR with proprietary primers was run, followed by a second PCR that added unique barcodes, and a bead cleanup was done after each round. Each sample batch included a kit-provided positive control reaction and a negative control reaction. The final libraries were assessed on an Agilent 4200 TapeStation D1000 ScreenTape, pooled by volume, and quantified by qPCR. Sequencing was performed on an Illumina NextSeq500 with a MidOutput 150-cycle cartridge, and 156 Read1 and 15 Index1 cycles were run with kit custom primers. The pooled library was loaded at 1.0 pM, and approximately 20% PhiX control was spiked in. Processing in the source paper ran as follows. Vendor-processed data were analyzed in R, with a clonotype defined as all T cells sharing the same CDR3 nucleotide sequence. In the clone abundance analyses, frequencies in each sample were normalized to that sample's 10,000 most abundant clones. Public T cell clones, averaging fewer than five per sample, were removed before analysis. An abundance difference of at least 32-fold between compartments was the criterion for calling clonotypes tumor-enriched or baseline blood-enriched. A beta-binomial differential abundance model was used to identify clonotypes that were expanded or contracted between blood time points. The Baroni-Urbani and Buser coefficient was used to measure tumor-blood repertoire similarity, and groups were compared with two-tailed Wilcoxon tests in R. In TCRdb, the immuneACCESS table is reduced to in-frame sequences with V and J assigned. These tables do not hold every clone; where another copy was compared, an unresolved V gene accounts for under half, and the others remain unexplained. That table gives V, J and clone size, and the DNA gave D and trimming. The sample table contains about 130,000 clones; only one count was recorded for 88% of them. In total, the top ten clones hold about 12% of the sample.

This record comes from a study of radiation and T cells in renal cell carcinoma (TCRdb year 2020). About the investigation overall: Samples came from a clinical trial, in which primary renal cell carcinomas received 15 Gy stereotactic body radiation therapy followed by nephrectomy 4 weeks later. A total of 4,016,671 unique CDR3 nucleotide sequences, encoding fewer than 3,000,000 unique CDR3 amino acid sequences, were found across all 50 or so samples. In total, fewer than 55 samples, comprising roughly 25 tumors and approximately 27 peripheral blood samples, were subjected to TCR beta sequencing. The full study reports these points: Because the trial had a single-armed design, the trial could not examine how radiation dose or scheduling affected the TCR repertoire. Blood repertoire dynamics were not followed beyond 4 weeks after treatment. Because pretreatment tumor biopsies were not available, the study could not determine whether clonotypes were already present within the tumor at baseline. Top tumor clonotypes rose in blood from baseline to 2 weeks post-radiation, then contracted by 4 weeks, suggesting transient expansion of tumor-resident clones.

This TCR came from a woman aged 45 to 65 with renal cell carcinoma. Here the sequenced sample was blood, taken from a patient whose treatment included radiotherapy and nephrectomy. The chain is encoded by TRBV7-8 joined to TRBJ1-1; the D gene cannot be resolved reliably. The CDR3 protein sequence reads: CASSLRLETEAFF. In nucleotide form, the sequence is TGTGCCAGCAGCTTAAGGTTGGAGACTGAAGCTTTCTTT.